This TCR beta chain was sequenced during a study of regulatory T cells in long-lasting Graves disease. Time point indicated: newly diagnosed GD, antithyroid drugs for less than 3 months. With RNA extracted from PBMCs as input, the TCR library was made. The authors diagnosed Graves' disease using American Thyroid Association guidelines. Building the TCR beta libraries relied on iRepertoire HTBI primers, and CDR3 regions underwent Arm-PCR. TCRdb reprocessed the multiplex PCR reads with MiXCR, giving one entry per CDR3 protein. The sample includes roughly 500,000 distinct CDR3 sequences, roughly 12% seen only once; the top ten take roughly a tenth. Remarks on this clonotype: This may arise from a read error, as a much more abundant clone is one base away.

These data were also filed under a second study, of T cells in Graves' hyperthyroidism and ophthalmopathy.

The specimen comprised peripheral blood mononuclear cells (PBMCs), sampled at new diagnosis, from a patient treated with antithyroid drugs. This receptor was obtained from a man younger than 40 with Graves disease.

CDR3 DNA: TGTGTCAGCAGTACGAAAGCGGGAGGGCCCTCTGGGGCCAACGTCCTGACTTTC. It translates to CVSSTKAGGPSGANVLTF. The rearrangement links TRBV27 to TRBJ2-6, with 10 bases fitting TRBD2. CDR1 MNHEY and CDR2 SMNVEV come from the germline V gene (reference sequence). This CDR3 is 18 amino acids long.